This T cell receptor (beta chain) was captured in a study of blood T cell repertoires in COVID-19. Study-level background: Material from acute and convalescent COVID-19 was sourced from the United States, Italy and Spain.

The CDR3 runs to 15 residues. V lost 5 bases, J lost 3 bases, and 6 bases stayed unmatched. The germline gives CDR1 MNHNY, CDR2 SVGAGI (reference sequence). Sequenced by immunoSEQ multiplex PCR; TCRdb stores in-frame clones only, minus some. The data hold around 250,000 clones, with 88% observed a single time. The study recruited exposed participants who had met a COVID-19 case within 2 weeks before entry. This chain links TRBV6-6 with TRBJ1-1; TRBD1 matches 10 bases. The sequence was collected from a woman in her forties who had been exposed to COVID-19. The sequenced material came from PBMCs or T cells enriched from blood (not recorded which). The CDR3 DNA reads as TGTGCCAGCAGTAAGGGACAGGGGAGGGACACTGAAGCTTTCTTT. It is translated as CASSKGQGRDTEAFF.